A selection of T cell receptor beta chains follows, all from one sample in a study of multiple sclerosis patients with progressive multifocal leukoencephalopathy. The protocol was immunoSEQ multiplex PCR, while the TCRdb copy is restricted to in-frame clones and leaves out a portion. The repertoire includes some 28,000 clones, more than 70% of them detected once, and under 15% sits in the top ten. Sample: PBMCs, taken from a patient treated with natalizumab. The receptors were gathered from a woman in her thirties with progressive multifocal leukoencephalopathy. Both conserved end residues are part of each CDR3. The D gene is left open where the match is weak. Clone size appears in some rows only: once, few, many, or a class for an expanded clone.

CASGRQGAGEQYF,TGTGCCAGCGGGAGACAGGGGGCGGGCGAGCAGTACTTC,TRBV2,TRBJ2-7,few,TRBD1
CATSDGQGALGANVLTF,TGTGCCACCAGCGACGGACAGGGGGCCCTTGGGGCCAACGTCCTGACTTTC,TRBV15,TRBJ2-6,-,TRBD1
CAWRSWGGSGNTIYF,TGTGCCTGGAGGTCCTGGGGGGGGTCTGGAAACACCATATATTTT,TRBV30,TRBJ1-3,-,-
CASQIPRGTDTGEPFF,TGTGCCAGCCAAATCCCTAGGGGTACCGACACCGGGGAGCCGTTTTTT,TRBV6-4,TRBJ2-2,-,-
CASSGPGRSEQYF,TGTGCCAGCAGTGGGCCCGGGAGGAGCGAGCAGTACTTC,TRBV25-1,TRBJ2-7,-,TRBD2
CASSLSQGGYEQYF,TGTGCCAGCAGTTTATCACAGGGAGGGTACGAGCAGTACTTC,TRBV27,TRBJ2-7,-,-
CASSQRHLLNTNTEAFF,TGCGCCAGCAGCCAAAGGCACTTACTCAATACGAACACTGAAGCTTTCTTT,TRBV4-1,TRBJ1-1,-,-
CASSYSNAYEQYF,TGTGCCAGCAGTTACTCGAACGCCTACGAGCAGTACTTC,TRBV6-6,TRBJ2-7,few,-
CASSLKGRNSPLHF,TGTGCCAGCAGCTTAAAGGGAAGGAATTCACCCCTCCACTTT,TRBV7-6,TRBJ1-6,-,-
CASSSAGGDTEAFF,TGTGCCAGCAGCTCCGCGGGCGGGGACACTGAAGCTTTCTTT,TRBV7-3,TRBJ1-1,-,-
CASSLSWPRGADTQYF,TGTGCCAGCAGTTTAAGTTGGCCTCGCGGGGCAGATACGCAGTATTTT,TRBV28,TRBJ2-3,-,-
CASSGGNYGYTF,TGTGCCAGCAGCGGGGGGAACTATGGCTACACCTTC,TRBV27,TRBJ1-2,-,-
CASSQAVSIYEKLFF,TGTGCCAGCAGCCAAGCGGTCTCCATATATGAAAAACTGTTTTTT,TRBV14,TRBJ1-4,-,-
CAGSGGAHSGANVLTF,TGTGCCGGTAGCGGGGGGGCACACTCTGGGGCCAACGTCCTGACTTTC,TRBV28,TRBJ2-6,-,TRBD2